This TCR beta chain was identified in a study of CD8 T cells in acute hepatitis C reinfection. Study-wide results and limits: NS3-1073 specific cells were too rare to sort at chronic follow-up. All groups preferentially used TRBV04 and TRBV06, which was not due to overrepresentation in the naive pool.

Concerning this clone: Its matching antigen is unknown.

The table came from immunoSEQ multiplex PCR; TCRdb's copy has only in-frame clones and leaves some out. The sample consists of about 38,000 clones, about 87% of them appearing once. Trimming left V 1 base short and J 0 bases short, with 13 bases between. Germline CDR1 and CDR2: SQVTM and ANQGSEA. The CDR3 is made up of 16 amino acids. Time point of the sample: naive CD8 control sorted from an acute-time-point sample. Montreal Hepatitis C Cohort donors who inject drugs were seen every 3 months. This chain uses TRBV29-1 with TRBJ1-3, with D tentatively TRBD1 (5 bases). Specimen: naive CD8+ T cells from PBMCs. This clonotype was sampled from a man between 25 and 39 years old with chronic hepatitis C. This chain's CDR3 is CSVEGRGTYSGNTIYF. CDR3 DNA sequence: TGCAGCGTTGAAGGGCGCGGGACCTACTCTGGAAACACCATATATTTT.